This TCR beta chain was documented in a study of regulatory and conventional T cells in RAG deficiency. Germline assignment: CDR1 LGHNA and CDR2 YSLEER. With 3 bases removed from V and 1 base from J, the gap between germline ends came to 8 bases. CDR3 size: 14 residues. The sorted conventional CD4+ T cells were CD25-low and CD127-high, with genomic DNA sequenced. This clone appeared a single time. Its specificity is not known. TCRdb keeps only in-frame clones here, not all; method: immunoSEQ multiplex PCR. This table has some 8,800 clones, around 94% appearing once. Study-level results: These Omenn syndrome Treg sorts may hold peripherally activated cells instead. Omenn patients showed >85% Treg-Tconv overlap and shorter CDR3 lengths.

This receptor was obtained from a human donor with RAG deficiency presenting as severe combined immunodeficiency. The V call is TRBV4-3, the J call TRBJ2-3; D gene ambiguous. Specimen: CD4+ effector T cells sorted from blood. The CDR3 nucleotides read TGCGCCAGCAGCCAGGCCCCGGGCACAGATACGCAGTATTTT. Its protein is CASSQAPGTDTQYF.